This T cell receptor beta chain is from a study of CD8+ T cells in alopecia areata. Sequencing templates came from extracted RNA that was reverse transcribed into cDNA. Method: immunoSEQ multiplex PCR; TCRdb's copy keeps in-frame clones and lacks some. The sample records hundreds of thousands of clones, 66% being singletons. The treatment is: oral pan-JAK inhibitor, 5-10 mg twice daily. This clone has more than one count but fewer than ten. This receptor was taken from a human donor with alopecia areata. This specimen was CD4+ T cells sorted from blood, taken at week 44, from a patient treated with tofacitinib.

The CDR3 DNA reads as TGCGCCAGCAGCCAAGAAAGAAAAGGGGGAGGCTACACCTTC. This translates into CASSQERKGGGYTF. V usage is TRBV4-3 and J usage is TRBJ1-2, with D possibly matching TRBD1 (6 bases). Per germline, CDR1 LGHNA and CDR2 YSLEER. The V and J ends lost 0 bases and 8 bases respectively, with 13 bases between them. The CDR3 is made up of 14 amino acids.